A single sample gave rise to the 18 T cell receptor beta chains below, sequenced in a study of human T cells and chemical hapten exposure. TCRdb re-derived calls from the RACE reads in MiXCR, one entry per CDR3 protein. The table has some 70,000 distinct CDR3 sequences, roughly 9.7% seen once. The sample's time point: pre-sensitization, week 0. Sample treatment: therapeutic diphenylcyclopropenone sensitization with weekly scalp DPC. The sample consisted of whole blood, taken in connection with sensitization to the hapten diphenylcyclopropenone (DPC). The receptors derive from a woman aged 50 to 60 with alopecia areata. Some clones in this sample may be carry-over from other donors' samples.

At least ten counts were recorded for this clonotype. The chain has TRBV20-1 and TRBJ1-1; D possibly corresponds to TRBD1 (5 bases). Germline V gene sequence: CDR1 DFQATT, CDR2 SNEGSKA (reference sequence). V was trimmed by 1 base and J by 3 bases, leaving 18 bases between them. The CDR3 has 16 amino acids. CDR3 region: CSARGWPGPADTEAFF. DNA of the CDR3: TGCAGTGCTAGAGGGTGGCCAGGGCCAGCGGACACTGAAGCTTTCTTT.

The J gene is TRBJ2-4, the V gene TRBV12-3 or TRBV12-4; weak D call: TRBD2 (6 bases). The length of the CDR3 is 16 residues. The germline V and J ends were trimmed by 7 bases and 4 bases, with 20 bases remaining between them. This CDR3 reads CASTTKGLAPKNIQYF. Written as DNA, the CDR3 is TGTGCCAGCACCACAAAAGGTCTAGCGCCTAAAAACATTCAGTACTTC.

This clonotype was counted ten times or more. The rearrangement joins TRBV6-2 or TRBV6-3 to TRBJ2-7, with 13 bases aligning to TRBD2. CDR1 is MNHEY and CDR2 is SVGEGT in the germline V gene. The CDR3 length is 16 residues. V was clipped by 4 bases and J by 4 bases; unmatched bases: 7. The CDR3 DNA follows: TGTGCCAGCAGTTCCCGGACTAGCGGGAGTTGGTACGAGCAGTACTTC. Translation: CASSSRTSGSWYEQYF.

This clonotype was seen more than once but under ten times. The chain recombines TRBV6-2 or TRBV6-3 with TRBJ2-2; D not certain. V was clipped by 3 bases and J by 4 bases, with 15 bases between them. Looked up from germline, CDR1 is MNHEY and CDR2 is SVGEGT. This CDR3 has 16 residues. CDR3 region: CASSYPGPPGTGELFF. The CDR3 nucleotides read TGTGCCAGCAGTTATCCCGGGCCCCCCGGCACCGGGGAGCTGTTTTTT.

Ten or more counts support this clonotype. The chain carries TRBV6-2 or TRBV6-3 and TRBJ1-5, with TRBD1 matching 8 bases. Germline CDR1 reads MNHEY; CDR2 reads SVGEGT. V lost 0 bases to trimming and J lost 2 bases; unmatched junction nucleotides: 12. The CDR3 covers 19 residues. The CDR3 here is CASSYSPDRGGRGNQPQHF. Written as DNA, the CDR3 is TGTGCCAGCAGTTACTCCCCTGACAGGGGTGGCCGTGGCAATCAGCCCCAGCATTTT.

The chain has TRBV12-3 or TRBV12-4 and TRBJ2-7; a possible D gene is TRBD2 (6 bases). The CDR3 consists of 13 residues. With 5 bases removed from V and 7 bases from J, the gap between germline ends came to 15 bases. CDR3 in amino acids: CASSGQLGGEQYF. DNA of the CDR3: TGTGCCAGCAGTGGACAACTGGGGGGTGAGCAGTACTTC.

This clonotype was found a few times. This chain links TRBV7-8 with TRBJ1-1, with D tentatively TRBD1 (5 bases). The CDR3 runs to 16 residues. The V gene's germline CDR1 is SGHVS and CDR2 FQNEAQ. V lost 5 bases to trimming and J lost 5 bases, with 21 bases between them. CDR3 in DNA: TGTGCCAGCAGCCCCTCCGAGGCAGGGAGAGGGACTGAAGCTTTCTTT. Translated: CASSPSEAGRGTEAFF. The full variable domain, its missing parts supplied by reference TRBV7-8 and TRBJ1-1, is GAGVSQSPRYKVAKRGQDVALRCDPISGHVSLFWYQQALGQGPEFLTYFQNEAQLDKSGLPSDRFFAERPEGSVSTLKIQRTQQEDSAVYLCASSPSEAGRGTEAFFGQGTRLTVV.

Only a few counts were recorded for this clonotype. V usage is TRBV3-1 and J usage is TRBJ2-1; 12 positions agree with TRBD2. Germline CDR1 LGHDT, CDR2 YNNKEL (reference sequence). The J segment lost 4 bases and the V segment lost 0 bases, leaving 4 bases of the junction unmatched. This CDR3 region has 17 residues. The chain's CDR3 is CASSQDLAGGPYNEQFF. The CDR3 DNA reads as TGTGCCAGCAGCCAAGATCTAGCGGGAGGGCCTTACAATGAGCAGTTCTTC.

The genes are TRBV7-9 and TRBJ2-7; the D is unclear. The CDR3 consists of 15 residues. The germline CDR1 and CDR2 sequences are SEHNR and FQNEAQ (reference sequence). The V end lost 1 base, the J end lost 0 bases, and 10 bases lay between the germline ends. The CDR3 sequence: CASSLEFVTSYEQYF. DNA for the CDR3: TGTGCCAGCAGCTTAGAGTTTGTAACCTCCTACGAGCAGTACTTC. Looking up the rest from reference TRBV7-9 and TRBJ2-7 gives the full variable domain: DTGVSQNPRHKITKRGQNVTFRCDPISEHNRLYWYRQTLGQGPEFLTYFQNEAQLEKSRLLSDRFSAERPKGSFSTLEIQRTEQGDSAMYLCASSLEFVTSYEQYFGPGTRLTVT.

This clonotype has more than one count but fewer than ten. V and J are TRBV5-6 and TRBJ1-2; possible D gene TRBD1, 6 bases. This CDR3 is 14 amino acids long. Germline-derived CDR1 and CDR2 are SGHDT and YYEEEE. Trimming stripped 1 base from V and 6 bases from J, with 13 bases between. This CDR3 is CASSLLYRADGYTF. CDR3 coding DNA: TGTGCCAGCAGCTTGTTGTACAGGGCGGATGGCTACACCTTC.

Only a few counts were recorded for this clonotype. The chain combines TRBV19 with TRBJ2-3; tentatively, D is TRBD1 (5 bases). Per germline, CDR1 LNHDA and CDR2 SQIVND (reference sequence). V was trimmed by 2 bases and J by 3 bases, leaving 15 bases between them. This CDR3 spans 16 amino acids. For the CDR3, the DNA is TGTGCCAGTAGTATAAGTTCCAGGGCGACGACAGATACGCAGTATTTT. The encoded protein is CASSISSRATTDTQYF.

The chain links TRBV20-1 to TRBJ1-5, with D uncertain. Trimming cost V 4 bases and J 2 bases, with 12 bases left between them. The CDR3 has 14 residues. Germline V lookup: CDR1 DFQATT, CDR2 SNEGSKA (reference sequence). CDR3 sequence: CSAIPPRGNQPQHF. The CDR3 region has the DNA TGCAGTGCTATCCCCCCCCGGGGCAATCAGCCCCAGCATTTT.

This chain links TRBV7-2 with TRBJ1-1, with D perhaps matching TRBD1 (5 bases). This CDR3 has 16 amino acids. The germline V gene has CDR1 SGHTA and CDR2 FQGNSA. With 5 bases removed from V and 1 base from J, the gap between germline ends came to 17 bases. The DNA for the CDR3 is TGTGCCAGCAGCCCCCCGGGGACGTTCTCGAACACTGAAGCTTTCTTT. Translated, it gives CASSPPGTFSNTEAFF.

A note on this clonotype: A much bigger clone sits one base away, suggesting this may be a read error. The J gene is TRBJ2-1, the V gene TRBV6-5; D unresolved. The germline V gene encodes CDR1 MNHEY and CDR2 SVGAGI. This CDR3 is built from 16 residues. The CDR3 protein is CASTLLGGPLGNEQIF. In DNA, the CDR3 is TGTGCCAGCACCCTGCTCGGCGGTCCATTGGGGAATGAGCAGATCTTC.

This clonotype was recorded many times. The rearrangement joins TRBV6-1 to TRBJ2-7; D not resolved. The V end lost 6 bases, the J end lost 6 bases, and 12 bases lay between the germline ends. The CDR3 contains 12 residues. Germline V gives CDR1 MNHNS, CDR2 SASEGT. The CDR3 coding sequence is TGTGCCAGCAGCCCTGAGTTCGCCGAGCAGTACTTC. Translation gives CASSPEFAEQYF.

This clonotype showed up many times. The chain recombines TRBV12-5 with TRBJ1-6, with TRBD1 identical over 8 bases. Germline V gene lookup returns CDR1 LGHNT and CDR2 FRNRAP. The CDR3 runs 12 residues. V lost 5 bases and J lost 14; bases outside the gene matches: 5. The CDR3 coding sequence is TGTGCTAGTGGTCTGGGACAGGTCGCCCTCCACTTT. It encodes CASGLGQVALHF.

The CDR3 sequence is CASSELAGGPSNEQFF. CDR3 nucleotides: TGTGCCAGTAGTGAACTAGCGGGAGGGCCTAGCAATGAGCAGTTCTTC. This chain uses TRBV19 with TRBJ2-1; 13 nucleotides agree with TRBD2. Germline CDR1 LNHDA, CDR2 SQIVND (reference sequence). The CDR3 extends over 16 amino acids. With 5 bases clipped from V and 6 bases from J, the junction kept 7 bases outside the gene matches.

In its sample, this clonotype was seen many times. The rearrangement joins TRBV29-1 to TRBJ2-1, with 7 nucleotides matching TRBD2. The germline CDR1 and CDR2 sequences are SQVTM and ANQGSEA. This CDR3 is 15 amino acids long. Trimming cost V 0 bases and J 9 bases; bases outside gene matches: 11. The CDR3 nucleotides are TGCAGCGTTGAAGACTATAGCGGGTCCGTCGGTGAGCAGTTCTTC. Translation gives CSVEDYSGSVGEQFF.